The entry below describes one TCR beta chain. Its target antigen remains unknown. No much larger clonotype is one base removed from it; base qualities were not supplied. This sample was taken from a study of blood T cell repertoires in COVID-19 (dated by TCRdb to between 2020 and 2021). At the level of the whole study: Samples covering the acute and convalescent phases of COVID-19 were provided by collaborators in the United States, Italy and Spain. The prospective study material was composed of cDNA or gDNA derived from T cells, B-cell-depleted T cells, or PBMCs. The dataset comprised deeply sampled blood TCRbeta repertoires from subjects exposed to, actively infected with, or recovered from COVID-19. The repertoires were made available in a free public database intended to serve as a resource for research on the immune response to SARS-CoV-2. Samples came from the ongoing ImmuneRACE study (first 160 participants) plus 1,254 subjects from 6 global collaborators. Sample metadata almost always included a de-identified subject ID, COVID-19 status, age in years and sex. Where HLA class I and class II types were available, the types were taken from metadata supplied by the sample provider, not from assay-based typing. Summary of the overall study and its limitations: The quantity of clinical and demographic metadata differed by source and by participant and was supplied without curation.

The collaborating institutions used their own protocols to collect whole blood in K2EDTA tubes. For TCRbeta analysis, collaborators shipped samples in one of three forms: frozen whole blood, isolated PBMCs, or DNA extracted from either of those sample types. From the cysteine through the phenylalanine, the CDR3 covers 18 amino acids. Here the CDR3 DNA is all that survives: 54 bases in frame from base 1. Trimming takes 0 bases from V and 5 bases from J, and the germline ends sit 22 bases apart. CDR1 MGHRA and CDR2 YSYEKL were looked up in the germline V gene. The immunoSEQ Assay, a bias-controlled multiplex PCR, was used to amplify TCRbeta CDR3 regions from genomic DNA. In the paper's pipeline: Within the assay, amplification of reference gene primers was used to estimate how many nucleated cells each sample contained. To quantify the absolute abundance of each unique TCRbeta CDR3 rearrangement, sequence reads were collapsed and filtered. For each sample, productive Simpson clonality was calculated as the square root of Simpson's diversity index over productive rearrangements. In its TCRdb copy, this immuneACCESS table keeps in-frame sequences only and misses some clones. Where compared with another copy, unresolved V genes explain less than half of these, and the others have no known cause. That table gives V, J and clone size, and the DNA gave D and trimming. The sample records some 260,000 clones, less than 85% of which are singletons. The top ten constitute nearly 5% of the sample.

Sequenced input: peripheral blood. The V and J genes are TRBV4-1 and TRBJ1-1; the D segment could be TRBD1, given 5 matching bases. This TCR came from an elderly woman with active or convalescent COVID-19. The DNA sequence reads TGCGCCAGCAGCCAAGACTACTGGGGGGAGCGGCCGGGGACTGAAGCTTTCTTT. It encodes CASSQDYWGERPGTEAFF.